This TCR beta chain comes out of a study of shared clonotypes between healthy human individuals. Trimming left V 5 bases short and J 6 bases short, with 11 bases between. Germline loops: CDR1 SEHNR, CDR2 FQNEAQ (reference sequence). The CDR3 consists of 12 residues. Assay runs were performed at deep level. TCRdb's table, derived via immunoSEQ multiplex PCR, lists solely in-frame clones and lacks some. The sample contains around 1.9 million clones, about 94% of which appear only once. CD8 cells regarded as naive lacked CD45RO, were positively chosen for CCR7, and omitted terminally differentiated effector memory CD45RA+ cells. Donors had no recently reported acute infections or vaccinations and were HIV-negative.

The TCR comes from a man between 18 and 29 years old in good health. Some clones in this sample may be carry-over from other donors' samples. The J gene is TRBJ2-7, the V gene TRBV7-9, with D unclear. The sequencing input was naive CD8+ T cells from PBMCs. The CDR3 loop is CASSPRPFEQYF. In DNA, the CDR3 is TGTGCCAGCAGCCCCCGCCCGTTCGAGCAGTACTTC.